The clone carrying this T cell receptor beta chain was seen only a few times. Its antigen is unidentified. Trimming removed 1 base from V and 7 bases from J, with 5 bases in between. Germline lookup yields CDR1 LGHNA and CDR2 YSLEER. This CDR3 is built from 13 residues. The sample comes from a study of shared clonotypes between healthy human individuals. About the research overall: Three plates were used per donor for CD4 naive, three for CD4 memory, two for CD8 naive and one for CD8 memory. Notes on the study in general: On the whole, naive subsets had larger estimated richness than memory subsets had. Limited genetic and exposure-history diversity came from having few donors.

Clones were sequenced by immunoSEQ multiplex PCR, and TCRdb holds only the in-frame ones, with some missing. The sample has 2 million to 3 million clones; just over 90% are singletons. The chain is built from TRBV4-3 and TRBJ1-6; no reliable D call. The sequenced sample was naive CD4+ T cells sorted from blood. Stated subset: CD45RA+ positively selected. This TCR came from a man younger than 35 in good health. CDR3 sequence reads: CASSQGNNSPLHF. The DNA of the CDR3 is TGCGCCAGCAGCCAAGGGAACAATTCACCCCTCCACTTT.